Presented here are 9 T cell receptor beta chains from one specimen sequenced in a study of T cell responses to AZD1222 COVID-19 vaccine. Only in-frame clones appear in the TCRdb table, and some are missing; sequencing was by immunoSEQ multiplex PCR. This sample has 100,000 to 150,000 clones; 92% occur once, and the top ten carry around 1.7%. The material sequenced was peripheral blood, taken on day 0 of AZD1222 vaccination. All receptors come from an adult in good health.

The chain has TRBV15 and TRBJ2-7; D call uncertain. CDR1 LNHNV and CDR2 YYDKDF come from the germline V gene (reference sequence). V was trimmed by 0 bases and J by 3 bases, leaving 6 bases between them. The CDR3 totals 13 residues. The CDR3 DNA reads TGTGCCACCAGCAGAGATCCAGGCTACGAGCAGTACTTC. Translating gives CATSRDPGYEQYF.

This clone was seen just once. This rearrangement joins TRBV30 to TRBJ1-1; D unresolved. The germline V gene encodes CDR1 GTSNPN and CDR2 SVGIG (reference sequence). This CDR3 spans 11 amino acids. Trimming removed 4 bases from V and 10 bases from J, with 13 bases in between. For the CDR3, the DNA is TGTGCCTGGATCCACGGGTTTAGAGCTTTCTTT. Its translation: CAWIHGFRAFF.

The chain joins TRBV3-1 (or the pseudogene TRBV3-2) to TRBJ1-2; a possible D gene is TRBD1 (5 bases). Per the germline V gene, CDR1 is LGHDT and CDR2 is YNNKEL (reference sequence). V was shortened by 0 bases and J by 3 bases, with 11 bases between the two germline ends. This CDR3 comprises 15 residues. CDR3 sequence (DNA): TGTGCCAGCAGCCAAGATCCCGGGACTTACTATGGCTACACCTTC. Translation: CASSQDPGTYYGYTF.

The V and J genes are TRBV30 and TRBJ2-3; D unclear. The CDR3 has 15 amino acids. V lost 2 bases and J 5 bases, leaving 17 bases between the germline ends. Germline V gene data show CDR1 as GTSNPN and CDR2 as SVGIG (reference sequence). CDR3 residues: CAWSRPSLHRDTQYF. DNA of the CDR3: TGTGCCTGGAGTAGACCGAGTCTCCACCGAGATACGCAGTATTTT.

V gene TRBV14 combines with J gene TRBJ1-1, with a weak D call TRBD1 (5 bases). CDR3 size: 12 residues. V was shortened by 0 bases and J by 11 bases, with 10 bases between the two germline ends. Germline values: CDR1 SGHDN, CDR2 FVKESK. The CDR3 DNA follows: TGTGCCAGCAGCCAAGACCGGACAAGGGCTTTCTTT. Its protein is CASSQDRTRAFF. Full variable domain (rest looked up from reference TRBV14 and TRBJ1-1): EAGVTQFPSHSVIEKGQTVTLRCDPISGHDNLYWYRRVMGKEIKFLLHFVKESKQDESGMPNNRFLAERTGGTYSTLKVQPAELEDSGVYFCASSQDRTRAFFGQGTRLTVV.

The chain joins TRBV5-5 to TRBJ1-1; the D gene is possibly TRBD1 (5 bases). CDR1 is SGHKS and CDR2 is YYEKEE in the germline V gene (reference sequence). There are 13 residues in the CDR3. Trimming stripped 4 bases from V and 1 base from J, with 8 bases between. This CDR3 reads CASSGTQNTEAFF. The CDR3 nucleotides are TGTGCCAGCAGCGGGACCCAGAACACTGAAGCTTTCTTT.

The V gene is TRBV6-5, the J gene TRBJ2-5; 8 nucleotides agree with TRBD1. Unmatched junction bases numbered 6, after V lost 5 bases and J lost 1 base. The CDR3 consists of 15 residues. Germline CDR1 reads MNHEY; CDR2 reads SVGAGI. The CDR3 reads CASSPNRGAQETQYF. CDR3 DNA: TGTGCCAGCAGTCCGAACAGGGGGGCCCAAGAGACCCAGTACTTC.

V is TRBV2 and J is TRBJ1-2; D ambiguous. Germline V gene lookup returns CDR1 SNHLY and CDR2 FYNNEI. V was shortened by 8 bases and J by 3 bases, with 7 bases between the two germline ends. The CDR3 is 11 residues long. CDR3 DNA sequence: TGTGCCAGCGGGGTGGACTATGGCTACACCTTC. Residues: CASGVDYGYTF.

The chain links TRBV19 to TRBJ2-1; 8 bases line up with TRBD2. The germline CDR1 and CDR2 sequences are LNHDA and SQIVND (reference sequence). CDR3 length: 18 residues. J was trimmed by 4 bases and V by 3 bases; bases with no gene match: 14. The CDR3 region has the DNA TGTGCCAGTAGTATCTTAGCGGGGAATAGCGGAAGGTACAATGAGCAGTTCTTC. Residues: CASSILAGNSGRYNEQFF.